This TCR beta chain originates from a study of somatic mutations in cytotoxic T cells in rheumatoid arthritis (dated by TCRdb to the late 2010s). In terms of the full investigation: Patient peripheral blood (around 30 ml EDTA) was drawn right after diagnosis and before any treatment started. A FACSAria II or Sony SH800 was used to flow-sort some V beta antibody-stained T-cell populations at nearly 100% purity, and TCRB sequencing was also done on sorted V beta1+ cells. Whether expanded CD8+ T-cell clones in untreated, newly diagnosed rheumatoid arthritis carry somatic mutations was the study question, and clonality was characterized with TCRB deep sequencing. TCRB deep sequencing was performed for about 70 rheumatoid arthritis patients and 20 healthy controls. Median age was essentially the same in the patient group and the control group. Broader findings and caveats from the paper: The slight underrepresentation of TRBV07 in patients was not corrected for multiple comparisons. CD8+ clonality increased with age in patients (Spearman r ~ 0.5) but not in healthy controls. Several identical CD8+ TCRB sequences were found in both blood and synovial fluid, and in about an eighth of the roughly 60 patients the largest CD8+ clone exceeded 20% of CD8+ cells. It was unknown which antigens the expanded CD8+ clones targeted, and their absence from virus-specific databases did not exclude viral specificity. There was no significant difference in CD8+ T-cell clonality between rheumatoid arthritis patients and age-matched healthy controls.

As concerns this clone: Its antigen has not been determined. There are no base qualities to consult, and no much larger clone falls within one base.

CD4+ and CD8+ cells were isolated by positive magnetic bead selection on an AutoMACS, and purity was checked by flow cytometry. Clonal expansions were first screened by flow cytometry with a TCR V beta antibody panel, then characterized by TCRB deep sequencing of sorted CD8+ fractions. Peripheral blood mononuclear cells were obtained using density gradient separation with Ficoll-Paque PLUS. DNA from CD4-enriched, CD8-enriched or PBMC samples was extracted using Nucleospin Tissue or Tissue XS kits and then quantified on a Qubit 2.0 fluorometer. The immunoSEQ assay was applied to genomic DNA for TCRB CDR3 sequencing. In the original analysis: Patient CD8+ clones larger than 1% were compared against published virus-specific TCRB sequences, and only a few matched. Only productive TCRB rearrangements were included in the analyses. Clonality was expressed as a Shannon entropy-based productive clonality index, with each clone defined by a unique TCRB CDR3 sequence. Repertoire overlap for a pair of samples was computed from each clone's template counts relative to total templates per sample. V-gene usage from TCRB sequencing and V-gene usage measured by flow cytometry were correlated (Spearman r of approximately 0.66). The source is immuneACCESS, and TCRdb retained only in-frame sequences with V and J called. Part of the clones is not carried over; for the studies checked, unresolved V genes explain less than half of this, and the remainder is unexplained. D and trimming come from the DNA, and the V and J calls and clone size come from that table. Present in this sample are over a thousand clones, around 90% of which were seen just once. Of the sample, roughly 40% is held by the ten largest clones.

Deletion took 3 bases off V and 4 bases off J, with a span of 10 bases between the germline ends. As encoded in the germline V gene (reference sequence), CDR1 is SEHNR while CDR2 is FQNEAQ. The CDR3 runs 14 amino acids, cysteine and phenylalanine included. The CDR3 DNA has 42 bases and is translated from base 1. The clonotype comes from a woman in her sixties or seventies with rheumatoid arthritis. The sequenced sample was CD8+ T cells sorted from blood. The V and J segments used are TRBV7-9 and TRBJ2-1; tentative D gene TRBD2, with 5 bases matching. At the DNA level, the sequence is TGTGCCAGCAGCTTGGAGGCGTGGTACAATGAGCAGTTCTTC. Its translation is CASSLEAWYNEQFF.